The TCR beta chain described here comes from a study of OX40 agonist ivuxolimab in advanced cancers. The assay was immunoSEQ multiplex PCR, and TCRdb's table has in-frame clones only and misses some. The sample has around 47,000 clones, 88% seen once; the top ten hold 14%. CDR3 length equals 16 residues. Per the germline V gene, CDR1 is MGHRA and CDR2 is YSYEKL. V gave up 0 bases and J gave up 0 bases, with 12 bases separating them. V gene TRBV4-1 combines with J gene TRBJ2-7; possible D gene TRBD1, 5 bases. This clonotype was obtained from an adult with an advanced solid tumor such as melanoma, head and neck, liver or kidney cancer. Sequencing used CD4+ or CD8+ T cells sorted from blood, obtained in a trial of the OX40 agonist ivuxolimab. The DNA of the CDR3 is TGCGCCAGCAGCCAAGATCTGGCGGACAACTCCTACGAGCAGTACTTC. Translation gives CASSQDLADNSYEQYF.